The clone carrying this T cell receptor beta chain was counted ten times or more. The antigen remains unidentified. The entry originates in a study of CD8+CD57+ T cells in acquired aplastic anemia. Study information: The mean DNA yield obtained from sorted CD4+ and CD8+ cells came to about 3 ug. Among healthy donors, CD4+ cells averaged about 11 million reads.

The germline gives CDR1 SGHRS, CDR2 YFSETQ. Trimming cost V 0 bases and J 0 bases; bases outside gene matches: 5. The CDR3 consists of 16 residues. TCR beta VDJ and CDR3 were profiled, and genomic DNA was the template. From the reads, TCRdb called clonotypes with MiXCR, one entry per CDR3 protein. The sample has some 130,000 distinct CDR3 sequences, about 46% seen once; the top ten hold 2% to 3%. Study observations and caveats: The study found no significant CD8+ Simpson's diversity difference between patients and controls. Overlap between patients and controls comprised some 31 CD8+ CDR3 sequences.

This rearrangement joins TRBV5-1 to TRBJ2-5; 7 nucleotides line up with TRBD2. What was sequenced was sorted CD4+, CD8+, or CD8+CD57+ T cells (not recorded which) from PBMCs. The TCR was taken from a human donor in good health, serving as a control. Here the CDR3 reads CASSLGGGVNQETQYF. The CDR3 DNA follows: TGCGCCAGCAGCTTGGGCGGGGGAGTCAACCAAGAGACCCAGTACTTC.